The sequence of this T cell receptor (beta chain) was determined in a study of blood T cell repertoires in COVID-19. Study in general: Samples representing acute and convalescent COVID-19 were sourced from the United States, Italy and Spain. PBMCs, B-cell-depleted T cells, or T cells were the source of the cDNA or gDNA that made up the material.

This clone occurred a few times. Per the original data handling: Nucleated cell number was recorded as an estimate derived from reference gene primer amplification. The data were produced by immunoSEQ multiplex PCR, yet TCRdb's version contains in-frame clones alone and is incomplete. V, J and clone size reflect that table, while D and trimming were determined from the DNA. The sample has about 350,000 clones, about 89% seen once. The J segment lost 5 bases and the V segment lost 4 bases, leaving 2 bases of the junction unmatched. The CDR3 loop spans 15 amino acids. CDR1 MNHEY and CDR2 SVGAGI come from the germline V gene.

The chain employs TRBV6-5 and TRBJ2-1; 13 nucleotides align to TRBD2. The specimen sequenced was peripheral blood. The TCR comes from a woman between 45 and 60 years old with COVID-19, enrolled during active disease. The CDR3 region has the DNA TGTGCCAGCAGTTTGGGGACTAGCGGGAACAATGAGCAGTTCTTC. Translation gives CASSLGTSGNNEQFF.